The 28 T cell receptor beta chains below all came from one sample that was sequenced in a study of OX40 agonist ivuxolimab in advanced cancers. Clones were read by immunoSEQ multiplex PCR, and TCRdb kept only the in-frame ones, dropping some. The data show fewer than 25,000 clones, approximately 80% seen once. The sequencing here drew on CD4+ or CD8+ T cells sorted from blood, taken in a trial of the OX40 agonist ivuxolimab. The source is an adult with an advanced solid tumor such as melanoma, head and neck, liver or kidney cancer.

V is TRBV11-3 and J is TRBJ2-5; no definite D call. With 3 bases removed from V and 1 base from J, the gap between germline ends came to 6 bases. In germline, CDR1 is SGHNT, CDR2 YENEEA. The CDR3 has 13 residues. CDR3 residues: CASSFGPQETQYF. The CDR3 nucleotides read TGTGCCAGCAGCTTTGGACCCCAAGAGACCCAGTACTTC.

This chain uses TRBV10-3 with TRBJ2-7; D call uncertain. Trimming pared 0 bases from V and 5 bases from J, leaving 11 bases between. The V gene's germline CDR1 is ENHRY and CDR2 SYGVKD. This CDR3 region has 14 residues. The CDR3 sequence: CAISESPPDDEQYF. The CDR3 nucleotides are TGTGCCATCAGTGAGTCGCCCCCCGACGACGAGCAGTACTTC.

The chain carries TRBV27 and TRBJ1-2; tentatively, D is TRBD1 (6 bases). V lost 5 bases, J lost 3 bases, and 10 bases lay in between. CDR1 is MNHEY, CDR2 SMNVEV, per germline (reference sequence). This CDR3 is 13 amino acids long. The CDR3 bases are TGTGCCAGCAGTCCTACAGGGTACTATGGCTACACCTTC. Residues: CASSPTGYYGYTF.

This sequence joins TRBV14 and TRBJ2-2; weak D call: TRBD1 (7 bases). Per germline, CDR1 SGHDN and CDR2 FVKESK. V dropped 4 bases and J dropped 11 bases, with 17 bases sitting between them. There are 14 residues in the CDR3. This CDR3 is CASSLEGAFLELFF. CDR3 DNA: TGTGCCAGCAGCCTGGAGGGGGCATTTTTAGAGCTGTTTTTT.

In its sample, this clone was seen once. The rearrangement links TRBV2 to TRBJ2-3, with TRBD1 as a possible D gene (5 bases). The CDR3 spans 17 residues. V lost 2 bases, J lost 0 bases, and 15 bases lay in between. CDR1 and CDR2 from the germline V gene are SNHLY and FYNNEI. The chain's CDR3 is CASSEQSMTASTDTQYF. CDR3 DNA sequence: TGTGCCAGCAGTGAACAGTCAATGACAGCTAGCACAGATACGCAGTATTTT.

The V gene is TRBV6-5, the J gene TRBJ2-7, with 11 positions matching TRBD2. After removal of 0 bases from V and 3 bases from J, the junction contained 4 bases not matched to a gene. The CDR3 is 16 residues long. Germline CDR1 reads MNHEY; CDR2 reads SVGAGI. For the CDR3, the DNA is TGTGCCAGCAGTTACTCGACTAGCGGGATTAACTACGAGCAGTACTTC. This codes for CASSYSTSGINYEQYF.

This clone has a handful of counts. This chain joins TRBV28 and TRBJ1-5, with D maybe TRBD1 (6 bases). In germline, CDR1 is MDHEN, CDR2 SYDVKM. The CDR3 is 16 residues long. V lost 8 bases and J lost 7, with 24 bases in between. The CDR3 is CASGKGVMGAGQPQHF. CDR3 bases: TGTGCCAGCGGTAAGGGGGTGATGGGGGCAGGGCAGCCCCAGCATTTT.

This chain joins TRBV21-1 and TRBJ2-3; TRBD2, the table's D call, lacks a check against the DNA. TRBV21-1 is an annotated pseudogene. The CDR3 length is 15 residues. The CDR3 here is CASSATDLRTDTQYF. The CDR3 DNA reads TGTGCCAGCAGTGCGACTGATTTGAGGACAGATACGCAGTATTTT.

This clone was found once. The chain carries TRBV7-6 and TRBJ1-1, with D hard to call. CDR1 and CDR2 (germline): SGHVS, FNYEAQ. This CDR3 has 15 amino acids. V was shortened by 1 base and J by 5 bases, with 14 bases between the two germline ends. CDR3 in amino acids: CASSLGHDGGTEAFF. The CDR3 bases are TGTGCCAGCAGCTTAGGTCACGACGGTGGGACTGAAGCTTTCTTT.

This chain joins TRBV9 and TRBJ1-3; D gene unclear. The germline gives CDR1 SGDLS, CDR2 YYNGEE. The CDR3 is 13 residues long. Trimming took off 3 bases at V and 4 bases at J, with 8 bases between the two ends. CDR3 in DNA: TGTGCCAGCAGCGACCTACAGGGAAACACCATATATTTT. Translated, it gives CASSDLQGNTIYF.

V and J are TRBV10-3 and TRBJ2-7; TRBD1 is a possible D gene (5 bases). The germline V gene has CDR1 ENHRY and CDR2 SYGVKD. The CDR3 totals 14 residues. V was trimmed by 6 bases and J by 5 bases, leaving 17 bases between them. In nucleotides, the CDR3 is TGTGCCATCAGAGTCAGGGCGGACCCCCACGAGCAGTACTTC. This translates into CAIRVRADPHEQYF.

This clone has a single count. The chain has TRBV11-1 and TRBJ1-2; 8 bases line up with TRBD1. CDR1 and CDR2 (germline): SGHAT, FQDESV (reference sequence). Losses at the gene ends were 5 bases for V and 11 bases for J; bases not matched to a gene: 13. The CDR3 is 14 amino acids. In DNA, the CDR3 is TGTGCCAGCAGCCCTTTCGGGACAGGAAATCTGTACACCTTC. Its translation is CASSPFGTGNLYTF.

CDR3 nucleotide sequence: TGTGCCAGCAGCTTATCCATGGCCTACGAGCAGTACTTC. This translates into CASSLSMAYEQYF. The genes are TRBV7-3 and TRBJ2-7; D is undetermined. Germline CDR1 and CDR2: SGHTA and FQGTGA. The length of the CDR3 is 13 residues. V was pared by 2 bases and J by 2 bases, with 7 bases between. The full variable domain, in which reference TRBV7-3 and TRBJ2-7 provide the parts outside the CDR3, is GAGVSQTPSNKVTEKGKYVELRCDPISGHTALYWYRQSLGQGPEFLIYFQGTGAADDSGLPNDRFFAVRPEGSVSTLKIQRTERGDSAVYLCASSLSMAYEQYFGPGTRLTVT.

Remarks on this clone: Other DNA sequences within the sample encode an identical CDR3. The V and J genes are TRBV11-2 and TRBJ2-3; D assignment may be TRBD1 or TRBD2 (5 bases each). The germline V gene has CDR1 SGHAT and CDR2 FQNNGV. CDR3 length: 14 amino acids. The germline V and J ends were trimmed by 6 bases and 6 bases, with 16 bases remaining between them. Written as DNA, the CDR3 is TGTGCCAGCAGGATAGGTGGGGGAGTGGATACGCAGTATTTT. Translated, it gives CASRIGGGVDTQYF.

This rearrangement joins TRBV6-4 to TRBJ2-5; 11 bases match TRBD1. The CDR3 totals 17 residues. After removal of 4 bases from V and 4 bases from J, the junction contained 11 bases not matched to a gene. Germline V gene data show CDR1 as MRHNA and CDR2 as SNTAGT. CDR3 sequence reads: CASSASAGGTGGETQYF. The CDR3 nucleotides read TGTGCCAGCAGTGCCTCAGCCGGGGGGACAGGGGGAGAGACCCAGTACTTC.

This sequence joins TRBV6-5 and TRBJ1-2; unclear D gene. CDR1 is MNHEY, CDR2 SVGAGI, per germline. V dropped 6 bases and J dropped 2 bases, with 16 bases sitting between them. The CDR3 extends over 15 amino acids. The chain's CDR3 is CASRTNSGRNYGYTF. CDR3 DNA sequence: TGTGCCAGCAGGACGAATAGTGGACGGAACTATGGCTACACCTTC.

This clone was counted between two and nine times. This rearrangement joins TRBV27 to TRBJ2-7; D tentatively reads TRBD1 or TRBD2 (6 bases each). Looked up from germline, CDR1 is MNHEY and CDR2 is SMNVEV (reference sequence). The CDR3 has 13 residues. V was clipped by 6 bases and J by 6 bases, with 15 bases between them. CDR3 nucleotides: TGTGCCAGCAGCCTCGTGGGGGGCGGCGAGCAGTACTTC. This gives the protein CASSLVGGGEQYF.

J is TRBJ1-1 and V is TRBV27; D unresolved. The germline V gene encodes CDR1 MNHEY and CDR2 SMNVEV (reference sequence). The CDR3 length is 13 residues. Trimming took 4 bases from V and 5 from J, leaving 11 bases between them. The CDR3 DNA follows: TGTGCCAGCAGTTACGGAGATTGGACTGAAGCTTTCTTT. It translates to CASSYGDWTEAFF.

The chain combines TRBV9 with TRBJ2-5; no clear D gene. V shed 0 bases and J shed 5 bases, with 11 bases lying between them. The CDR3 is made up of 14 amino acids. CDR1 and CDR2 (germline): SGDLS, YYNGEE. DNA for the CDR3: TGTGCCAGCAGCGTAGGATCCCTCGCGGAGACCCAGTACTTC. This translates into CASSVGSLAETQYF.

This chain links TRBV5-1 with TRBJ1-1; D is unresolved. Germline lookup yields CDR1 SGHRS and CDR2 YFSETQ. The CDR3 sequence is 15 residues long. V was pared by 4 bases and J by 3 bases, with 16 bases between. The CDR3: CASSPISRRDTEAFF. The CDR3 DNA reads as TGCGCCAGCAGCCCCATCTCAAGGCGTGACACTGAAGCTTTCTTT.

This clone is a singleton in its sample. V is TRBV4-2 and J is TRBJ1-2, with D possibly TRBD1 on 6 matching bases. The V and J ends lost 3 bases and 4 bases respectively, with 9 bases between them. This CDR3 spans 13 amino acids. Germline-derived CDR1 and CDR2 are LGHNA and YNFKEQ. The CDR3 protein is CASSQGAGYGYTF. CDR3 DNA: TGTGCCAGCAGCCAGGGGGCGGGCTATGGCTACACCTTC.

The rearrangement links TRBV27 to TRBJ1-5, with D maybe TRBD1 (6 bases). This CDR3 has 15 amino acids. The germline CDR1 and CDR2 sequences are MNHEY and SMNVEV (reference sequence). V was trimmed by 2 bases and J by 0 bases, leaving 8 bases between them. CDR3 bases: TGTGCCAGCAGTTTAAACAGGGCTAGCAATCAGCCCCAGCATTTT. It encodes CASSLNRASNQPQHF.

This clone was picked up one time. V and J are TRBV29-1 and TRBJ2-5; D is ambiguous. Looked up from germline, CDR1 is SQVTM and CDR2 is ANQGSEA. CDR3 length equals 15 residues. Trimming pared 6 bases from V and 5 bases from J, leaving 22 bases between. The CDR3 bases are TGCAGCGTCCTGAGAATTGGAGAGAAGAGGGAGACCCAGTACTTC. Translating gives CSVLRIGEKRETQYF.

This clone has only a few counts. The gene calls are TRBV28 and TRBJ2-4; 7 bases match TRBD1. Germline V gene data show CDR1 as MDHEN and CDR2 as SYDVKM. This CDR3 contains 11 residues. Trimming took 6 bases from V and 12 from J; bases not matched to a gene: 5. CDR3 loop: CASRRQGPQYF. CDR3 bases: TGTGCCAGCAGGCGACAGGGACCTCAGTACTTC. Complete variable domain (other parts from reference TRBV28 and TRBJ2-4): DVKVTQSSRYLVKRTGEKVFLECVQDMDHENMFWYRQDPGLGLRLIYFSYDVKMKEKGDIPEGYSVSREKKERFSLILESASTNQTSMYLCASRRQGPQYFGAGTRLSVL.

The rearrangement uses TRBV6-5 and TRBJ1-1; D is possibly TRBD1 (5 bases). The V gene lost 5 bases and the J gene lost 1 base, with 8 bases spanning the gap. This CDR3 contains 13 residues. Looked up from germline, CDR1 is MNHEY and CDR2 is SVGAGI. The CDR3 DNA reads TGTGCCAGCAGTCCGACAGAGAACACTGAAGCTTTCTTT. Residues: CASSPTENTEAFF.

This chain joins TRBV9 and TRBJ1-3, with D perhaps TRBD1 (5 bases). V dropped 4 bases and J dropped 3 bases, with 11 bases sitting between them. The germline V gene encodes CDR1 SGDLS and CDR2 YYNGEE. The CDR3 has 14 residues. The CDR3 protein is CASSPGTDGNTIYF. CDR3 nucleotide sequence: TGTGCCAGCAGCCCGGGGACGGATGGAAACACCATATATTTT. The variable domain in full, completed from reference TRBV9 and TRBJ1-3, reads DSGVTQTPKHLITATGQRVTLRCSPRSGDLSVYWYQQSLDQGLQFLIQYYNGEERAKGNILERFSAQQFPDLHSELNLSSLELGDSALYFCASSPGTDGNTIYFGEGSWLTVV.

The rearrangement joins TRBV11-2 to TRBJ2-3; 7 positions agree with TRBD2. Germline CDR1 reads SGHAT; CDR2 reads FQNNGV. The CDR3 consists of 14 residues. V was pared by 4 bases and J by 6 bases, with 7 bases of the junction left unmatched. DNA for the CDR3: TGTGCCAGCAGCTCACGACTAGCCCCGGATACGCAGTATTTT. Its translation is CASSSRLAPDTQYF.

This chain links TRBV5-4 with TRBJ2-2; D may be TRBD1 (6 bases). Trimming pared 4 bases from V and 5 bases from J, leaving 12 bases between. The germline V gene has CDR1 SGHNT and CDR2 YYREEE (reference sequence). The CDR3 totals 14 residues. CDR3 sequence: CASSRTGWTGELFF. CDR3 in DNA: TGTGCCAGCAGCCGTACAGGGTGGACCGGGGAGCTGTTTTTT.